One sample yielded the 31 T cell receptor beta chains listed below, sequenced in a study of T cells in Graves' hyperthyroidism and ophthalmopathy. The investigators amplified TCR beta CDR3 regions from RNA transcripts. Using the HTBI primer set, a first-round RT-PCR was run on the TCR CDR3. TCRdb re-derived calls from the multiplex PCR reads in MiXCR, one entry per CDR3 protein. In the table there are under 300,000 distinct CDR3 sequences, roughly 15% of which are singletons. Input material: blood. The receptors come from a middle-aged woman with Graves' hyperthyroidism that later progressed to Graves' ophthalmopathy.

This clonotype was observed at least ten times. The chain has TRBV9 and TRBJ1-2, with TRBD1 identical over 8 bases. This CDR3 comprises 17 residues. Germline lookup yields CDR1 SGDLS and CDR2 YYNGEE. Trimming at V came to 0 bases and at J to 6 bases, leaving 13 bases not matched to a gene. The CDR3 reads CASSVARSPGGFDGYTF. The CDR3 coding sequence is TGTGCCAGCAGCGTAGCCCGCAGCCCAGGGGGCTTTGATGGCTACACCTTC.

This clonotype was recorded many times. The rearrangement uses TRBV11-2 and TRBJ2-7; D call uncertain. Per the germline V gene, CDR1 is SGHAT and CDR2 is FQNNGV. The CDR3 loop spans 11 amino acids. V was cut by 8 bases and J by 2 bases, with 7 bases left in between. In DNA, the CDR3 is TGTGCCAGCGGCCGGGCCTACGAGCAGTACTTC. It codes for CASGRAYEQYF.

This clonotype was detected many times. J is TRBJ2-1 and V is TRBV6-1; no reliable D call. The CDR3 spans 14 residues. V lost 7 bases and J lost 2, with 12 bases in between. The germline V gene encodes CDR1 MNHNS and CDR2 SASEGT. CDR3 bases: TGTGCCAGCAAAATAGCTAGACCCTACAATGAGCAGTTCTTC. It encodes CASKIARPYNEQFF.

CDR3 bases: TGCGCCAGCTGCGCAGGGCTTGCTGAAGCTTTCTTT. Its protein product is CASCAGLAEAFF. The V call is TRBV4-1, the J call TRBJ1-1, with D perhaps matching TRBD1 (5 bases). Germline CDR1 and CDR2: MGHRA and YSYEKL. Trimming removed 8 bases from V and 6 bases from J, with 13 bases in between. The CDR3 length is 12 residues.

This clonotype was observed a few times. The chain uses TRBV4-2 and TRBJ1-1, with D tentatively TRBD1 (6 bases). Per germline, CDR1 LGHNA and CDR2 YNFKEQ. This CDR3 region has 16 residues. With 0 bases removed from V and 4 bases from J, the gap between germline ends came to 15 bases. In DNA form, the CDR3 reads TGTGCCAGCAGCCAAGATCGTACAGGGTTGAGCACTGAAGCTTTCTTT. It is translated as CASSQDRTGLSTEAFF.

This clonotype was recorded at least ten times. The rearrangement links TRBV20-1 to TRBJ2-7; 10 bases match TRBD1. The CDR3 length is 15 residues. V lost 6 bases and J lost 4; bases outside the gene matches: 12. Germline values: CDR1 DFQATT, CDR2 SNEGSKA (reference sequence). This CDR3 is CSAIETTGGRYEQYF. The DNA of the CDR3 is TGCAGTGCCATCGAAACGACAGGGGGCAGGTACGAGCAGTACTTC.

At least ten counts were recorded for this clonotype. CDR3: CASTGSNTGELFF. The DNA of the CDR3 is TGTGCCAGCACGGGAAGTAACACCGGGGAGCTGTTTTTT. V and J are TRBV9 and TRBJ2-2, with D maybe TRBD2 (5 bases). This CDR3 has 13 residues. Per germline, CDR1 SGDLS and CDR2 YYNGEE. V lost 6 bases and J 2 bases, leaving 8 bases between the germline ends.

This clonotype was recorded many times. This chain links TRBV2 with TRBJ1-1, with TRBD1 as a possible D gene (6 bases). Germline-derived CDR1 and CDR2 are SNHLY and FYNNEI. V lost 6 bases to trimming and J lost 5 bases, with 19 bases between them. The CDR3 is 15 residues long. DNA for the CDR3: TGTGCCAGCAGGAAGGGGGAAGACGCGAAGACTGAAGCTTTCTTT. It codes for CASRKGEDAKTEAFF.

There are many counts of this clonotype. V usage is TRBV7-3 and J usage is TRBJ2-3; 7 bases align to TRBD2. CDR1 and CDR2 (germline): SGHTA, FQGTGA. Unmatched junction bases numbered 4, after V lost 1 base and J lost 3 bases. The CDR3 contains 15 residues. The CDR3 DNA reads TGTGCCAGCAGCTTAATTGCGGGAGCAACAGATACGCAGTATTTT. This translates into CASSLIAGATDTQYF.

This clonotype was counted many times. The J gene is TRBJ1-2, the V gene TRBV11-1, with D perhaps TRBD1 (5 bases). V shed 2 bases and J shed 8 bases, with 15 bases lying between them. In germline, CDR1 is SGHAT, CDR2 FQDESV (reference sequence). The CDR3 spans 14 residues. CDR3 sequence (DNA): TGTGCCAGCAGCTTACGCCGACAGCGTCGGGGCTACACCTTC. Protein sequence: CASSLRRQRRGYTF.

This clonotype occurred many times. CDR3 in amino acids: CAISESFPERQHF. The CDR3 DNA reads TGTGCCATCAGTGAGTCGTTCCCGGAACGCCAGCATTTT. The rearrangement links TRBV10-3 to TRBJ1-5; D is unresolved. Germline loops: CDR1 ENHRY, CDR2 SYGVKD. The CDR3 consists of 13 residues. The germline V and J ends were trimmed by 0 bases and 12 bases, with 12 bases remaining between them.

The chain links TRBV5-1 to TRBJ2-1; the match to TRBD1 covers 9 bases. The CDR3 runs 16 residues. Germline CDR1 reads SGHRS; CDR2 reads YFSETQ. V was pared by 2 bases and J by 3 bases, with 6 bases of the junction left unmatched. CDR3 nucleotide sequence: TGCGCCAGCAGCTTCGCCCCGGGACAGGGCTACAATGAGCAGTTCTTC. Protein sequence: CASSFAPGQGYNEQFF.

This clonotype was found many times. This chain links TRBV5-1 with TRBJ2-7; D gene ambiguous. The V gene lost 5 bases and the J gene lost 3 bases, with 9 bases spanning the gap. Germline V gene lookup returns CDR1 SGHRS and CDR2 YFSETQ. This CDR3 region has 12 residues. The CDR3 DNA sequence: TGCGCCAGCAGGGGGTATTACTACGAGCAGTACTTC. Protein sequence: CASRGYYYEQYF.

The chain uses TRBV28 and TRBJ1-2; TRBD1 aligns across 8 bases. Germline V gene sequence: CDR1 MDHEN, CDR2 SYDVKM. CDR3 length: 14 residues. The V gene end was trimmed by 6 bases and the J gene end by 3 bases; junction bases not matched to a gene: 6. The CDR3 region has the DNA TGTGCCAGCAGGGGGACAGGTGGAGACTATGGCTACACCTTC. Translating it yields CASRGTGGDYGYTF.

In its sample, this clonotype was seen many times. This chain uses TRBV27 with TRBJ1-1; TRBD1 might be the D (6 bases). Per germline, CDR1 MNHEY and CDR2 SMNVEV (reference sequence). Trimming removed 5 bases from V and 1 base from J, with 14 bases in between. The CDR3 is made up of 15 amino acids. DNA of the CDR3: TGTGCCAGCAGTCGACGAGACAGGCGGAACACTGAAGCTTTCTTT. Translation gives CASSRRDRRNTEAFF.

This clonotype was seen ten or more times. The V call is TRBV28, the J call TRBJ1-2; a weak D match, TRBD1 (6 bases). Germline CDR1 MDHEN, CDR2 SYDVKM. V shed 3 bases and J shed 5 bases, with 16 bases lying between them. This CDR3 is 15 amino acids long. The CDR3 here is CASSFRHRAPYGYTF. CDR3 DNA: TGTGCCAGCAGTTTCCGACACAGGGCCCCTTATGGCTACACCTTC.

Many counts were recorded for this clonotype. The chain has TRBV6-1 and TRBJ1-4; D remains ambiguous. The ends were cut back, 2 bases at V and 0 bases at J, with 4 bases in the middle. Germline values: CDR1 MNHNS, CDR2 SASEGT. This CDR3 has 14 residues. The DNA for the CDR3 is TGTGCCAGCAGTGAATTGGCAACTAATGAAAAACTGTTTTTT. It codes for CASSELATNEKLFF.

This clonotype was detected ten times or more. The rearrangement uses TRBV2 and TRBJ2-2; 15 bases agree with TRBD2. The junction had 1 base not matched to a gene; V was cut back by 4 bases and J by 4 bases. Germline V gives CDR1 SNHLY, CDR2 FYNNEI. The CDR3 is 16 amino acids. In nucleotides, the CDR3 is TGTGCCAGCAGTGGGGGACTAGCGGGAGGCACCGGGGAGCTGTTTTTT. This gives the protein CASSGGLAGGTGELFF.

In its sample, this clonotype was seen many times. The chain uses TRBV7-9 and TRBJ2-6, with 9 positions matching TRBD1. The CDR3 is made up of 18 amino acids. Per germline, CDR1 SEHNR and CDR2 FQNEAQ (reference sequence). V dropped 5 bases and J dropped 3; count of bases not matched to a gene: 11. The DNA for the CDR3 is TGTGCCAGCAGCGTCGGACAGGGGATATTGGGTGGGGCCAACGTCCTGACTTTC. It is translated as CASSVGQGILGGANVLTF.

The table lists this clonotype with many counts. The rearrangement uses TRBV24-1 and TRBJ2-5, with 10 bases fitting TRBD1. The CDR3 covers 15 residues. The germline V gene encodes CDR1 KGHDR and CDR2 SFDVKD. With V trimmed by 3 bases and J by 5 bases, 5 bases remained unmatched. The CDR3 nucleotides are TGTGCCACCAGTGATGACAGGGGGCGAGAGGAGACCCAGTACTTC. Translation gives CATSDDRGREETQYF.

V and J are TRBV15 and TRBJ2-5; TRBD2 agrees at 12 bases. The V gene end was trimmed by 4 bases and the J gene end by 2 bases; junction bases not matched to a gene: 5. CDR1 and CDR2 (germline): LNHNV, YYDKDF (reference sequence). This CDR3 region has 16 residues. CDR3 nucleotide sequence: TGTGCCACCAGCACTGGACTAGCGGGGATACAAGAGACCCAGTACTTC. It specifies CATSTGLAGIQETQYF.

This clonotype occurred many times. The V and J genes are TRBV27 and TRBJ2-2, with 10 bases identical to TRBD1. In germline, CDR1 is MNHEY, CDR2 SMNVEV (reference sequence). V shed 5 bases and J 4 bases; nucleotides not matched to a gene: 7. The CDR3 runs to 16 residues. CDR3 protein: CASSTRDRGFTGELFF. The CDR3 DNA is TGTGCCAGCAGTACCCGGGACAGGGGCTTCACCGGGGAGCTGTTTTTT.

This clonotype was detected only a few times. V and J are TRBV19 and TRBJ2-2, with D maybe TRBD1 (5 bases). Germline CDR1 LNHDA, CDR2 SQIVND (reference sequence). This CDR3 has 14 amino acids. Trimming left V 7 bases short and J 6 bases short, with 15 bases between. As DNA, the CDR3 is TGTGCCAGTATGTGGGGCAGCGCCGCCGGGGAGCTGTTTTTT. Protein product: CASMWGSAAGELFF. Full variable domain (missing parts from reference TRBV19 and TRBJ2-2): DGGITQSPKYLFRKEGQNVTLSCEQNLNHDAMYWYRQDPGQGLRLIYYSQIVNDFQKGDIAEGYSVSREKKESFPLTVTSAQKNPTAFYLCASMWGSAAGELFFGEGSRLTVL.

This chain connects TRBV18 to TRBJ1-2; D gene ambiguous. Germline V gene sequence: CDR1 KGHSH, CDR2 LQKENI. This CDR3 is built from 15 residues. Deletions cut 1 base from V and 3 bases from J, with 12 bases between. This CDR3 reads CASSPRSGRDYGYTF. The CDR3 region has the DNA TGTGCCAGCTCACCACGGTCTGGAAGAGACTATGGCTACACCTTC.

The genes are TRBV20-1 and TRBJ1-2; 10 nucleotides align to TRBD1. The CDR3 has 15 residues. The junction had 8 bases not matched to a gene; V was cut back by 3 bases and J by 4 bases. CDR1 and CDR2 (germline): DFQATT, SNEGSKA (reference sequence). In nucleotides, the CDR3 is TGCAGTGCTAGCCAGGGGACAGGGGAGACCTATGGCTACACCTTC. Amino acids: CSASQGTGETYGYTF.

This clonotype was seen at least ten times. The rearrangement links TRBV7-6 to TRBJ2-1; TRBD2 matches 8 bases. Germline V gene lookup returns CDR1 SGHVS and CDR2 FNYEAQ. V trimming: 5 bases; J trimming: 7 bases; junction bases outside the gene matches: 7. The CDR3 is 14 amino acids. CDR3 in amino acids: CASSVREGANEQFF. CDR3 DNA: TGTGCCAGCAGCGTCCGGGAGGGAGCAAATGAGCAGTTCTTC.

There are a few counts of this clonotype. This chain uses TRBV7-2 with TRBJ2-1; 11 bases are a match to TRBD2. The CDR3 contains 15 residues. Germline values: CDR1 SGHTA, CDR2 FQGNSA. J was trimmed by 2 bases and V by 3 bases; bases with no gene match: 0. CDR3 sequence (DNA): TGTGCCAGCAGCTTTAGCGGGAGGGCCTACAATGAGCAGTTCTTC. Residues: CASSFSGRAYNEQFF.

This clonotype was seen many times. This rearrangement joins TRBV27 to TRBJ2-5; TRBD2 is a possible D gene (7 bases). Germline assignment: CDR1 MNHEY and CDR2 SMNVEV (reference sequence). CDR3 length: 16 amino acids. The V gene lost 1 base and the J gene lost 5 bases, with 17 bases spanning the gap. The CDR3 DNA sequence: TGTGCCAGCAGTTTATACGTTAGGGGGGGCATCGAGACCCAGTACTTC. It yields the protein CASSLYVRGGIETQYF.

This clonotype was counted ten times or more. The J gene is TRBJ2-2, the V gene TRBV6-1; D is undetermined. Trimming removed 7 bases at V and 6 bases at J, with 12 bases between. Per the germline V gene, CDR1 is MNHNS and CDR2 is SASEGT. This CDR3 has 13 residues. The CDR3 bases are TGTGCCAGCACCCTTTTCTATGCCGGGGAGCTGTTTTTT. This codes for CASTLFYAGELFF.

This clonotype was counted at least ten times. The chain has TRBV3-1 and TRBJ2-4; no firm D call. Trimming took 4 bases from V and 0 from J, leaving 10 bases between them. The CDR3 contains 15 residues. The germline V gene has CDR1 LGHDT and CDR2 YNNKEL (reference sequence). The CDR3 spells CASSPYLVAKNIQYF. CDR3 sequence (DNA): TGTGCCAGCAGCCCCTACCTAGTAGCCAAAAACATTCAGTACTTC.

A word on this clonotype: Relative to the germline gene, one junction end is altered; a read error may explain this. CDR3 sequence: CASSTTGLDKSIQYF. CDR3 nucleotide sequence: TGTGCCAGCAGCACGACAGGGTTGGACAAAAGCATTCAGTACTTC. The V and J genes are TRBV11-3 and TRBJ2-4, with 7 bases lining up with TRBD1. From germline, CDR1 is SGHNT and CDR2 YENEEA. The CDR3 loop spans 15 amino acids.